The entry below describes one T cell receptor beta chain. In the study's own analysis: Amplified reference gene primers provided the basis for estimating nucleated cell counts. Here immunoSEQ multiplex PCR was the method, and the copy in TCRdb shows in-frame clones only, minus some. D and trimming come from the DNA, and the V and J calls and clone size come from that table. The repertoire includes approximately 150,000 clones, approximately 80% of them detected once, and over 10% sits in the top ten. This record belongs to a study of blood T cell repertoires in COVID-19. Background on the study: Samples taken during acute and convalescent COVID-19 were collected in the United States, Italy and Spain. The analysed material was cDNA or gDNA that came from T cells, B-cell-depleted T cells, or PBMCs.

The CDR3 covers 18 residues. Trimming took 0 bases from V and 10 from J; bases not matched to a gene: 16. Germline V gene lookup returns CDR1 SGDLS and CDR2 YYNGEE. The TCR comes from a man in his 70s who had recovered from COVID-19. Sequenced material: peripheral blood. The J gene is TRBJ2-1, the V gene TRBV9, with 10 bases that match TRBD2. The CDR3 reads CASSVAASGRALDEEQFF. The DNA for the CDR3 is TGTGCCAGCAGCGTAGCGGCTAGCGGGAGAGCCCTTGATGAAGAGCAGTTCTTC. The entire variable domain, with the rest obtained from reference TRBV9 and TRBJ2-1, is as follows: DSGVTQTPKHLITATGQRVTLRCSPRSGDLSVYWYQQSLDQGLQFLIQYYNGEERAKGNILERFSAQQFPDLHSELNLSSLELGDSALYFCASSVAASGRALDEEQFFGPGTRLTVL.